Listed below are T cell receptor beta chains from one sample, sequenced in a study of blood T cell repertoires in COVID-19. Repertoires were generated with immunoSEQ multiplex PCR, while TCRdb's copy carries only in-frame clones and drops some. The table includes 150,000 to 200,000 clones, around nine tenths detected once. The sequenced sample was peripheral blood. Receptors originate from an older woman with COVID-19, enrolled during active disease. CDR3s include the opening cysteine and the closing phenylalanine or tryptophan. D genes are given only for firm matches. Clone size appears in some rows only: once, few, many, or a class for an expanded clone.

V gene: TRBV19
D gene: TRBD1
clone size: .
CDR3 length: 13
J gene: TRBJ1-1
CDR3 DNA: TGTGCCAGTGGACAGGGCTACAACACTGAAGCTTTCTTT
CDR3 protein: CASGQGYNTEAFF

V gene: TRBV27
D gene: .
clone size: .
CDR3 length: 12
J gene: TRBJ2-4
CDR3 DNA: TGTGCCAGCAGTGACTTCAAAAACATTCAGTACTTC
CDR3 protein: CASSDFKNIQYF

V gene: TRBV7-3
D gene: TRBD1
clone size: .
CDR3 length: 13
J gene: TRBJ2-7
CDR3 DNA: TGTGCCAGCAGCCCTGGGACAGTAGGCGAGCAGTACTTC
CDR3 protein: CASSPGTVGEQYF

V gene: TRBV5-5
D gene: .
clone size: .
CDR3 length: 14
J gene: TRBJ1-2
CDR3 DNA: TGTGCCAGCAGCCCTCCGGGGGGCGCCGGCGGCTACACCTTC
CDR3 protein: CASSPPGGAGGYTF

V gene: TRBV24-1
D gene: TRBD2
clone size: .
CDR3 length: 17
J gene: TRBJ2-5
CDR3 DNA: TGTGCCGCCAGTGATTCGACGAGAGCGGGAGGTAAAGAGACCCAGTACTTC
CDR3 protein: CAASDSTRAGGKETQYF

V gene: TRBV7-2
D gene: .
clone size: .
CDR3 length: 15
J gene: TRBJ1-2
CDR3 DNA: TGTGCCAGCACCCCAACTGGGGGCAGCAACTATGGCTACACCTTC
CDR3 protein: CASTPTGGSNYGYTF

V gene: TRBV10-3
D gene: .
clone size: .
CDR3 length: 14
J gene: TRBJ2-7
CDR3 DNA: TGTGCCATCATGGGAGGCCCAAGCTCCTACGAGCAGTACTTC
CDR3 protein: CAIMGGPSSYEQYF

V gene: TRBV7-9
D gene: .
clone size: .
CDR3 length: 15
J gene: TRBJ2-3
CDR3 DNA: TGTGCCAGCAGCTTAGCGGCCGCACACACAGATACGCAGTATTTT
CDR3 protein: CASSLAAAHTDTQYF

V gene: TRBV19
D gene: TRBD1
clone size: .
CDR3 length: 14
J gene: TRBJ1-6
CDR3 DNA: TGTGCCAGTAGTGTCACAGGGGGAAATTCACCCCTCCACTTT
CDR3 protein: CASSVTGGNSPLHF

V gene: TRBV27
D gene: TRBD1
clone size: once
CDR3 length: 14
J gene: TRBJ1-1
CDR3 DNA: TGTGCCAGCAGGCGACAGGGGATGAACACTGAAGCTTTCTTT
CDR3 protein: CASRRQGMNTEAFF

V gene: TRBV28
D gene: .
clone size: .
CDR3 length: 13
J gene: TRBJ1-5
CDR3 DNA: TGTGCCAGCATCCAGGACATCAATCAGCCCCAGCATTTT
CDR3 protein: CASIQDINQPQHF

V gene: TRBV5-4
D gene: .
clone size: .
CDR3 length: 14
J gene: TRBJ2-1
CDR3 DNA: TGTGCCAGCAGCTGGCCCGGAATGGGGCGTGAGCAGTTCTTC
CDR3 protein: CASSWPGMGREQFF

V gene: TRBV7-2
D gene: .
clone size: .
CDR3 length: 16
J gene: TRBJ2-3
CDR3 DNA: TGTGCCAGCAGCTTAATGGGCGGGGCCAACACAGATACGCAGTATTTT
CDR3 protein: CASSLMGGANTDTQYF

V gene: TRBV6-4
D gene: .
clone size: .
CDR3 length: 15
J gene: TRBJ1-2
CDR3 DNA: TGTGCCAGCAGTGACTCGGGAGGGGACCTCTATGGCTACACCTTC
CDR3 protein: CASSDSGGDLYGYTF

V gene: TRBV19
D gene: .
clone size: .
CDR3 length: 12
J gene: TRBJ2-5
CDR3 DNA: TGTGCCAGTAGCAGCAGGGCGGAGACCCAGTACTTC
CDR3 protein: CASSSRAETQYF

V gene: TRBV28
D gene: .
clone size: .
CDR3 length: 12
J gene: TRBJ1-2
CDR3 DNA: TGTGCCAGCAGTTTAGCGGGGTATGGCTACACCTTC
CDR3 protein: CASSLAGYGYTF

V gene: TRBV6-1
D gene: .
clone size: .
CDR3 length: 14
J gene: TRBJ1-5
CDR3 DNA: TGTGCCAGCAGTGATAGGGGAAGCGAACAGCCCCAGCATTTT
CDR3 protein: CASSDRGSEQPQHF

V gene: TRBV27
D gene: .
clone size: .
CDR3 length: 14
J gene: TRBJ2-4
CDR3 DNA: TGTGCCAGCAGCACCGCGGGGAACAAAAACATTCAGTACTTC
CDR3 protein: CASSTAGNKNIQYF

V gene: TRBV2
D gene: TRBD1
clone size: .
CDR3 length: 15
J gene: TRBJ1-1
CDR3 DNA: TGTGCCAGCAGTTCGGGACAGGGCCCAAACGATGAAGCTTTCTTT
CDR3 protein: CASSSGQGPNDEAFF

V gene: TRBV28
D gene: TRBD2
clone size: .
CDR3 length: 15
J gene: TRBJ2-7
CDR3 DNA: TGTGCCAGCAGTGACCCGGGACTAGAGAGGGACGAGCAGTACTTC
CDR3 protein: CASSDPGLERDEQYF

V gene: TRBV4-3
D gene: .
clone size: .
CDR3 length: 14
J gene: TRBJ2-2
CDR3 DNA: TGCGCCAGCAGCCTGGGCAGAAACACCGGGGAGCTGTTTTTT
CDR3 protein: CASSLGRNTGELFF

V gene: TRBV3-1/TRBV3-2
D gene: .
clone size: few
CDR3 length: 12
J gene: TRBJ1-6
CDR3 DNA: TGTGCCAGCAGCCAAGTACTTTCACCCCTCCACTTT
CDR3 protein: CASSQVLSPLHF

V gene: TRBV7-9
D gene: .
clone size: .
CDR3 length: 15
J gene: TRBJ1-3
CDR3 DNA: TGTGCCAGCAGCTCGGGACTCCCCTCTGGAAACACCATATATTTT
CDR3 protein: CASSSGLPSGNTIYF

V gene: TRBV29-1
D gene: TRBD2
clone size: .
CDR3 length: 14
J gene: TRBJ2-3
CDR3 DNA: TGCAGCTCATCGGGACTAGCGGGATCCGATACGCAGTATTTT
CDR3 protein: CSSSGLAGSDTQYF